This passage covers 20 T cell receptor beta chains from one sample sequenced in a study of cytomegalovirus exposure and HLA in healthy donors. In the PCR, 60 Vbeta and 13 Jbeta primers were used. The protocol was immunoSEQ multiplex PCR, while the TCRdb copy is restricted to in-frame clones and leaves out a portion. The sample consists of about 180,000 clones, over 65% of them appearing once. The sequenced sample was PBMCs. Receptors originate from a woman aged 55-70 years in good health and CMV-seropositive.

Only a few counts were recorded for this clone. The chain uses TRBV13 and TRBJ2-6; tentative D call: TRBD2 (5 bases). CDR1 and CDR2 (germline): PRHDT, FYEKMQ (reference sequence). The V and J ends lost 10 bases and 0 bases respectively, with 13 bases between them. The CDR3 sequence is 15 residues long. CDR3 nucleotides: TGTGCCACCGCGGAGCGGAGCTCTGGGGCCAACGTCCTGACTTTC. This encodes CATAERSSGANVLTF. The whole variable domain, filled in from reference TRBV13 and TRBJ2-6, reads AAGVIQSPRHLIKEKRETATLKCYPIPRHDTVYWYQQGPGQDPQFLISFYEKMQSDKGSIPDRFSAQQFSDYHSELNMSSLELGDSALYFCATAERSSGANVLTFGAGSRLTVL.

V usage is TRBV28 and J usage is TRBJ1-2; D is perhaps TRBD1 (6 bases). This CDR3 is 13 amino acids long. Germline-derived CDR1 and CDR2 are MDHEN and SYDVKM. Trimming removed 11 bases from V and 2 bases from J, with 15 bases in between. The CDR3 nucleotides read TGTGCCGGTTCAACAGGGCTCAACTATGGCTACACCTTC. Translation: CAGSTGLNYGYTF.

V is TRBV6-5 and J is TRBJ1-1; tentatively, D is TRBD1 (6 bases). CDR3 length: 14 amino acids. Germline V lookup: CDR1 MNHEY, CDR2 SVGAGI. The V end lost 7 bases, the J end lost 0 bases, and 12 bases lay between the germline ends. The CDR3 DNA follows: TGTGCCAGCACCACAACAGGGTTGAACACTGAAGCTTTCTTT. As protein: CASTTTGLNTEAFF.

The chain joins TRBV7-3 to TRBJ2-3, with TRBD2 matching over 7 bases. The germline gives CDR1 SGHTA, CDR2 FQGTGA. The length of the CDR3 is 15 residues. V lost 4 bases, J lost 3 bases, and 7 bases stayed unmatched. CDR3 sequence: CASSSGGPSTDTQYF. The CDR3 bases are TGTGCCAGCAGCTCGGGGGGACCAAGTACAGATACGCAGTATTTT.

The sample holds one count of this clone. One end of the junction fails to match germline, which may point to a read error. The J gene is TRBJ2-3, the V gene TRBV9, with D perhaps matching TRBD1 (5 bases). CDR3 size: 12 residues. Germline V lookup: CDR1 SGDLS, CDR2 YYNGEE. CDR3 bases: TGTGCCAGCAGCGTAGTGGCAGGGCCTCCGATTTTT. Translation gives CASSVVAGPPIF.

The J gene is TRBJ2-7, the V gene TRBV6-1; 10 bases line up with TRBD2. The V segment lost 8 bases and the J segment 3 bases; nucleotides outside the gene matches: 7. The CDR3 sequence is 14 residues long. Looked up from germline, CDR1 is MNHNS and CDR2 is SASEGT. For the CDR3, the DNA is TGTGCCAGCGGTCGGACTAGCGGTATCTACGAGCAGTACTTC. It translates to CASGRTSGIYEQYF.

The rearrangement joins TRBV4-1 to TRBJ2-2; 7 bases are a match to TRBD2. V was clipped by 4 bases and J by 6 bases; unmatched bases: 8. Germline loops: CDR1 MGHRA, CDR2 YSYEKL. The CDR3 loop spans 15 amino acids. The CDR3 is CASSPLRGRAGELFF. The CDR3 region has the DNA TGCGCCAGCAGCCCTTTACGGGGGAGGGCCGGGGAGCTGTTTTTT.

The chain is built from TRBV11-1 and TRBJ2-2; D is possibly TRBD1 (6 bases). V shed 4 bases and J shed 4 bases, with 16 bases lying between them. Germline V CDR1 and CDR2: SGHAT, FQDESV (reference sequence). CDR3 size: 16 residues. The CDR3 region has the DNA TGTGCCAGCAGCTACGTAACGGGACAAAGCACCGGGGAGCTGTTTTTT. It codes for CASSYVTGQSTGELFF.

The rearrangement joins TRBV5-4 to TRBJ2-1, with no clear D. V was cut by 2 bases and J by 5 bases, with 8 bases left in between. The CDR3 is 13 amino acids. The V gene's germline CDR1 is SGHNT and CDR2 YYREEE (reference sequence). The CDR3 loop reads CASSFHYDNEQFF. The CDR3 region has the DNA TGTGCCAGCAGCTTTCACTACGACAATGAGCAGTTCTTC.

The chain combines TRBV6-1 with TRBJ2-5, with D perhaps matching TRBD1 (6 bases). The J call may be in error: the DNA end matches TRBJ2-7 better. The length of the CDR3 is 14 residues. CDR1 is MNHNS, CDR2 SASEGT, per germline. CDR3 amino acids: CASELGQGTYEQYF. The CDR3 bases are TGTGCCAGCGAGTTGGGGCAGGGGACCTACGAGCAGTACTTC.

This chain joins TRBV2 and TRBJ1-5; possible D gene TRBD1, 5 bases. This CDR3 comprises 11 residues. V was cut by 6 bases and J by 11 bases, with 11 bases left in between. Germline V CDR1 and CDR2: SNHLY, FYNNEI. CDR3 amino acids: CASRGHEAQHF. DNA of the CDR3: TGTGCCAGCAGAGGACACGAGGCCCAGCATTTT.

The CDR3 DNA sequence: TGTGCCAGCAGCTTGGAGGCTCTGGCAGCGGAGACCCAGTACTTC. This encodes CASSLEALAAETQYF. V gene TRBV5-5 combines with J gene TRBJ2-5; D uncertain. The CDR3 length is 15 residues. CDR1 and CDR2 from the germline V gene are SGHKS and YYEKEE (reference sequence). V gave up 0 bases and J gave up 5 bases, with 14 bases separating them.

The chain employs TRBV5-1 and TRBJ1-1, with D possibly matching TRBD1 (5 bases). The germline V and J ends were trimmed by 0 bases and 4 bases, with 13 bases remaining between them. Germline values: CDR1 SGHRS, CDR2 YFSETQ. The CDR3 is made up of 15 amino acids. This chain's CDR3 is CASSLVGVSVTEAFF. In DNA, the CDR3 is TGCGCCAGCAGCTTGGTAGGGGTGTCGGTCACTGAAGCTTTCTTT.

V gene TRBV29-1 combines with J gene TRBJ1-4, with 7 bases aligning to TRBD1. The trim removed 4 bases at V and 5 bases at J, leaving 7 bases unmatched. CDR3 length equals 14 residues. CDR1 and CDR2 (germline): SQVTM, ANQGSEA. The CDR3 coding sequence is TGCAGCGTTGGCGGGACAGTGACAAATGAAAAACTGTTTTTT. Its translation: CSVGGTVTNEKLFF.

The genes are TRBV7-9 and TRBJ1-2; 7 bases are a match to TRBD1. Looked up from germline, CDR1 is SEHNR and CDR2 is FQNEAQ (reference sequence). Trimming removed 5 bases from V and 3 bases from J; junction bases left unmatched: 3. CDR3 size: 13 residues. Here the CDR3 reads CASSGDRDYGYTF. In DNA form, the CDR3 reads TGTGCCAGCAGCGGCGACAGGGACTATGGCTACACCTTC.

This clone was counted once. Other nucleotide sequences in the sample specify the same CDR3. J is TRBJ2-7 and V is TRBV4-3, with 9 bases fitting TRBD1. The CDR3 runs to 15 residues. Germline assignment: CDR1 LGHNA and CDR2 YSLEER. V lost 5 bases, J lost 1 base, and 6 bases stayed unmatched. The CDR3 protein is CASSRRGTGSYEQYF. In DNA form, the CDR3 reads TGCGCCAGCAGCAGGAGGGGGACAGGGTCCTACGAGCAGTACTTC.

This clone was recorded at least ten times. The V call is TRBV2, the J call TRBJ1-1; TRBD1 agrees at 9 bases. V shed 8 bases, J shed 6 bases, and the junction held 16 bases outside the gene matches. CDR1 SNHLY and CDR2 FYNNEI come from the germline V gene. CDR3 length: 16 amino acids. The CDR3 DNA reads TGTGCCAGCGTCGGTACGATATGGGACAGGGCCCCTGAAGCTTTCTTT. This codes for CASVGTIWDRAPEAFF. Variable domain in full (rest from reference TRBV2 and TRBJ1-1): EPEVTQTPSHQVTQMGQEVILRCVPISNHLYFYWYRQILGQKVEFLVSFYNNEISEKSEIFDDQFSVERPDGSNFTLKIRSTKLEDSAMYFCASVGTIWDRAPEAFFGQGTRLTVV.

The chain uses TRBV28 and TRBJ2-3; maybe TRBD2 (5 bases). The V gene's germline CDR1 is MDHEN and CDR2 SYDVKM. The length of the CDR3 is 13 residues. V lost 5 bases and J 5 bases, leaving 11 bases between the germline ends. Here the CDR3 reads CASSRGIGDTQYF. In DNA, the CDR3 is TGTGCCAGCAGTCGAGGGATCGGAGATACGCAGTATTTT. Full variable domain (rest looked up from reference TRBV28 and TRBJ2-3): DVKVTQSSRYLVKRTGEKVFLECVQDMDHENMFWYRQDPGLGLRLIYFSYDVKMKEKGDIPEGYSVSREKKERFSLILESASTNQTSMYLCASSRGIGDTQYFGPGTRLTVL.

The table lists this clone with a few counts. The chain carries TRBV2 and TRBJ2-5, with D perhaps TRBD2 (5 bases). Trimming took off 7 bases at V and 2 bases at J, with 14 bases between the two ends. CDR1 and CDR2 (germline): SNHLY, FYNNEI. The CDR3 loop spans 14 amino acids. CDR3 coding DNA: TGTGCCAGCAAACGCTCGGACTTTCAAGAGACCCAGTACTTC. Residues: CASKRSDFQETQYF.

This rearrangement joins TRBV2 to TRBJ2-7; D gene ambiguous. Trimming shortened V by 8 bases and J by 0 bases, and 14 bases separated the two germline ends. Germline V gives CDR1 SNHLY, CDR2 FYNNEI. The CDR3 is 14 amino acids. CDR3 amino acids: CASVFEVGSYEQYF. The CDR3 DNA reads as TGTGCCAGCGTTTTCGAGGTGGGCTCCTACGAGCAGTACTTC.